This T cell receptor (beta chain) originates from a study of T cell clonotyping in hematopoietic cell transplantation. Using immunoSEQ multiplex PCR, the repertoire was profiled, and TCRdb retains in-frame clones only, with some absent. The profile shows some 49,000 clones, around 86% of them singletons. Time point defined: recipient sample about 28 days before transplant, after cytoreduction. Recipients were bled about 28 days pretransplant and at posttransplant days 30, 100, 180. This clone was picked up a small number of times. Antigen: not known. CDR3 length equals 14 residues. Germline loops: CDR1 MGHDK, CDR2 SYGVNS. The ends were cut back, 1 base at V and 5 bases at J, with 9 bases in the middle. Whole-study findings and limits: After transplant, recipient diversity fell while pathologically expanded clonotypes grew through day 180. Without cell sorting, CD4 versus CD8 contributions remain unresolved. Graft donor and pretransplant recipient Inverse Simpson Index values predicted broader posttransplant TCR diversity.

The chain recombines TRBV25-1 with TRBJ1-5; D may be TRBD1 (6 bases). The sequence was collected from a man aged 60-69 years with biphenotypic leukemia. Some clones in this sample may be carry-over from other donors' samples. The specimen was peripheral blood mononuclear cells, collected before stem cell transplant. The CDR3 sequence is CASSEWDKHQPQHF. CDR3 DNA: TGTGCCAGCAGTGAATGGGACAAGCATCAGCCCCAGCATTTT.